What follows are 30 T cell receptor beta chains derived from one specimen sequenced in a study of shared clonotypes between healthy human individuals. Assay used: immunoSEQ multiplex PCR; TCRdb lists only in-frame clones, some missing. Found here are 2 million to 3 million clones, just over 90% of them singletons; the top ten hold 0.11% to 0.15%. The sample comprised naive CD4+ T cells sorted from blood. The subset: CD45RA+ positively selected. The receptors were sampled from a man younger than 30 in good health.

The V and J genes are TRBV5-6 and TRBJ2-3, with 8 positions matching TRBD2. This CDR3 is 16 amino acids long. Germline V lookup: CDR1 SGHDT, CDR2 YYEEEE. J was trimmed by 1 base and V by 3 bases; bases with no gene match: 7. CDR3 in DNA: TGTGCCAGCAGCTCCGTCTCGCGGGGGGGCACAGATACGCAGTATTTT. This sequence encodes CASSSVSRGGTDTQYF.

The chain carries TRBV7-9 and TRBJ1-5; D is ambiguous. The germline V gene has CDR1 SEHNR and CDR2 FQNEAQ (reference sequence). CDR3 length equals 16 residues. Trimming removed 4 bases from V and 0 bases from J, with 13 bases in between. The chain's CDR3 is CASSSPTWYSNQPQHF. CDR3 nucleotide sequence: TGTGCCAGCAGCTCCCCGACCTGGTATAGCAATCAGCCCCAGCATTTT.

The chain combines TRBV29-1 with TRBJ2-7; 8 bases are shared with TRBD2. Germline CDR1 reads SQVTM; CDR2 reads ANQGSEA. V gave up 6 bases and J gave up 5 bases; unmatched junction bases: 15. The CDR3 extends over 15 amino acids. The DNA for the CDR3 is TGCAGCGTCCAGGGATCGGGGGGGCCGTTAGACGAGCAGTACTTC. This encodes CSVQGSGGPLDEQYF.

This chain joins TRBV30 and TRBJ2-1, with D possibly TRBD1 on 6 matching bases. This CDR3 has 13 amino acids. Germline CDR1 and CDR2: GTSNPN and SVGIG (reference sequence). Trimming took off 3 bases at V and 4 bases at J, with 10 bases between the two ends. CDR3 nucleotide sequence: TGTGCCTGGAGGCAGGGGATATACAATGAGCAGTTCTTC. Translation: CAWRQGIYNEQFF. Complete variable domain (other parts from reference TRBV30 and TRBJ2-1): SQTIHQWPATLVQPVGSPLSLECTVEGTSNPNLYWYRQAAGRGLQLLFYSVGIGQISSEVPQNLSASRPQDRQFILSSKKLLLSDSGFYLCAWRQGIYNEQFFGPGTRLTVL.

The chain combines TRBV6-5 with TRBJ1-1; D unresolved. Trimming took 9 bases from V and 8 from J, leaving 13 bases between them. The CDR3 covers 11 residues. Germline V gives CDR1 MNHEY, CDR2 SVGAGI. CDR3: CASYLRAEAFF. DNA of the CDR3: TGTGCCAGTTACTTAAGGGCCGAAGCTTTCTTT.

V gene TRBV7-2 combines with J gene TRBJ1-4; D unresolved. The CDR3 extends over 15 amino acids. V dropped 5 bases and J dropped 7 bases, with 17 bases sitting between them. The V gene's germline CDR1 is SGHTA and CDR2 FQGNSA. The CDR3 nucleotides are TGTGCCAGCAGCCCCGACATTGCCTGGGGTGAAAAACTGTTTTTT. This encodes CASSPDIAWGEKLFF.

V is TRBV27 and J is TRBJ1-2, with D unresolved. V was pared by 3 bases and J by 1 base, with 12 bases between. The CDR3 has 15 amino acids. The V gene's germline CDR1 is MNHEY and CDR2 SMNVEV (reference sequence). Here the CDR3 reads CASSLGVGVNYGYTF. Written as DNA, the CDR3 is TGTGCCAGCAGTTTGGGCGTAGGAGTTAACTATGGCTACACCTTC.

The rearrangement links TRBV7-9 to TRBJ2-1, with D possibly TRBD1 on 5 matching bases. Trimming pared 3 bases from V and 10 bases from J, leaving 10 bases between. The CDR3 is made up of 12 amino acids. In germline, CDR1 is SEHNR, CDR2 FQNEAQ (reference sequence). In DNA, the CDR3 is TGTGCCAGCAGCTTCGACAGTATGGAGCAGTTCTTC. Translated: CASSFDSMEQFF.

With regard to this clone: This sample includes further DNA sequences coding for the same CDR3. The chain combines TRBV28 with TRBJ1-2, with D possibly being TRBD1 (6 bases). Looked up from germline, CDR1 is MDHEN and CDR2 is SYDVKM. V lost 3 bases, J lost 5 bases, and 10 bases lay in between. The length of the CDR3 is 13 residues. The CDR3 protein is CASSLDRSYGYTF. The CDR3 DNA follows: TGTGCCAGCAGTTTGGACAGATCATATGGCTACACCTTC.

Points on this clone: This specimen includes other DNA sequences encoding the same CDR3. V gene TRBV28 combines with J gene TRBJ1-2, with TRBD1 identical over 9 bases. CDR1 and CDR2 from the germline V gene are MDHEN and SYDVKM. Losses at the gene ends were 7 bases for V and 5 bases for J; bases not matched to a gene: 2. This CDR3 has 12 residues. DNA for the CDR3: TGTGCCAGCAAGGACAGGGGTTATGGCTACACCTTC. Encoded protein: CASKDRGYGYTF.

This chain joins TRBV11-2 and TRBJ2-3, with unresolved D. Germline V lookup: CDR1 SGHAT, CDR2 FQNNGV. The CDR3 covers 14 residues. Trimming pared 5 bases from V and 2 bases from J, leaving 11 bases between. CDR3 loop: CASSVDGTTDTQYF. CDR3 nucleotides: TGTGCCAGCAGCGTGGACGGAACCACAGATACGCAGTATTTT.

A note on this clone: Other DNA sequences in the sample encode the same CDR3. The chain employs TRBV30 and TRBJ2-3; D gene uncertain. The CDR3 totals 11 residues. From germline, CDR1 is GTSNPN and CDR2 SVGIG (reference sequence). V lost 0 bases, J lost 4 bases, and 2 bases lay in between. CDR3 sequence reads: CAWSVSDTQYF. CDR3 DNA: TGTGCCTGGAGTGTTTCAGATACGCAGTATTTT.

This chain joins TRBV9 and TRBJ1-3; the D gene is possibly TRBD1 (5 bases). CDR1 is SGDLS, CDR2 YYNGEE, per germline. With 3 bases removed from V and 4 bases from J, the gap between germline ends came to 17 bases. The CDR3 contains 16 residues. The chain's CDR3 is CASSAGDASKGNTIYF. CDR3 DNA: TGTGCCAGCAGCGCTGGGGACGCTTCCAAGGGAAACACCATATATTTT.

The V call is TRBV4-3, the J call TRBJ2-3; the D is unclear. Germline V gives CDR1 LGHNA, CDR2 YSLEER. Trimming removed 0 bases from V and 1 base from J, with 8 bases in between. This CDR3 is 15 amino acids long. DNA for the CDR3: TGCGCCAGCAGCCAAGAGGCTGCCCGCACAGATACGCAGTATTTT. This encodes CASSQEAARTDTQYF.

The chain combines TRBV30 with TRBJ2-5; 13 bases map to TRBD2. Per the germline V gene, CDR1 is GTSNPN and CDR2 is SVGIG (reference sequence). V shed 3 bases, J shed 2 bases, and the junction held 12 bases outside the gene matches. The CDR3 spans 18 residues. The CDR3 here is CAWSPKPGTSGVQETQYF. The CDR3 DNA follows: TGTGCCTGGAGCCCCAAGCCCGGGACTAGCGGGGTTCAAGAGACCCAGTACTTC. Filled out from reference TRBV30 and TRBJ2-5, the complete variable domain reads SQTIHQWPATLVQPVGSPLSLECTVEGTSNPNLYWYRQAAGRGLQLLFYSVGIGQISSEVPQNLSASRPQDRQFILSSKKLLLSDSGFYLCAWSPKPGTSGVQETQYFGPGTRLLVL.

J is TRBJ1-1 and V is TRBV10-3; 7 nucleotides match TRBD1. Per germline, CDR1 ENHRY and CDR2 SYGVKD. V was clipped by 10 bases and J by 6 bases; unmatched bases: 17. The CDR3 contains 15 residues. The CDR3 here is CATQTGSAPRSEAFF. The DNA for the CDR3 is TGTGCCACCCAGACAGGGTCTGCCCCTAGGTCTGAAGCTTTCTTT.

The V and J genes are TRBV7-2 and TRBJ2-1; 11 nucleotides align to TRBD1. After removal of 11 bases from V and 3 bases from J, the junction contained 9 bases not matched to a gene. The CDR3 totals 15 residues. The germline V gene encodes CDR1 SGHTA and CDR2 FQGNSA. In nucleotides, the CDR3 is TGTGCCGTAAAGACCGGGACAGGGGGCTACAATGAGCAGTTCTTC. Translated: CAVKTGTGGYNEQFF.

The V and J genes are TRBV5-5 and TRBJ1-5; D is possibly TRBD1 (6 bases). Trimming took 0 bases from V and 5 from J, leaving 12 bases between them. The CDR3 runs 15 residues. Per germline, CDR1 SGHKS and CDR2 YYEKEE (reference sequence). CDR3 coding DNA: TGTGCCAGCAGCTTGGAGGGGGGAAAAGATCAGCCCCAGCATTTT. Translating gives CASSLEGGKDQPQHF.

In DNA form, the CDR3 reads TGTGCCAGCAGCTCCGCGCTAGCGGGAGGTAACTACGAGCAGTACTTC. As protein: CASSSALAGGNYEQYF. This chain links TRBV11-2 with TRBJ2-7, with 11 bases fitting TRBD2. Germline V gives CDR1 SGHAT, CDR2 FQNNGV. There are 16 residues in the CDR3. The V and J ends lost 4 bases and 3 bases, in that order; junction bases with no gene match: 8.

DNA of the CDR3: TGTGCCGCCACAGGCGGAAGGGGCTACACCTTC. Its protein product is CAATGGRGYTF. This chain uses TRBV6-6 with TRBJ1-2; a possible D gene is TRBD1 (5 bases). The CDR3 consists of 11 residues. With 11 bases removed from V and 8 bases from J, the gap between germline ends came to 15 bases. CDR1 is MNHNY, CDR2 SVGAGI, per germline (reference sequence).

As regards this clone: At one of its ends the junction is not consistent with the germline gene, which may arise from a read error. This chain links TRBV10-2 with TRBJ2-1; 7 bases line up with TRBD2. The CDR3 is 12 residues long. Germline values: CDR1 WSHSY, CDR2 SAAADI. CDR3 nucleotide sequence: TGCGCCAGCCGTGAGTGGGGGGGAGAGCAGTTCTTC. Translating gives CASREWGGEQFF.

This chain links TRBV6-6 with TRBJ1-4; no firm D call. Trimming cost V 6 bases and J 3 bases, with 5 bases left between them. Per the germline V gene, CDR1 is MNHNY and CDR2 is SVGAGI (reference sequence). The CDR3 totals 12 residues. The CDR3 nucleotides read TGTGCCAGCAGGGACCCTAATGAAAAACTGTTTTTT. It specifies CASRDPNEKLFF.

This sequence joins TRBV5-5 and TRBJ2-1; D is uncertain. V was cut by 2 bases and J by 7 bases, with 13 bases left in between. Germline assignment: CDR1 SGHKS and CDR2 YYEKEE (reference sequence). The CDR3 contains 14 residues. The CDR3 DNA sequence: TGTGCCAGCAGCTTAGGTATGGGCTTAAATGAGCAGTTCTTC. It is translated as CASSLGMGLNEQFF. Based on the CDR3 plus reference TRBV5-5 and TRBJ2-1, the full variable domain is DAGVTQSPTHLIKTRGQQVTLRCSPISGHKSVSWYQQVLGQGPQFIFQYYEKEERGRGNFPDRFSARQFPNYSSELNVNALLLGDSALYLCASSLGMGLNEQFFGPGTRLTVL.

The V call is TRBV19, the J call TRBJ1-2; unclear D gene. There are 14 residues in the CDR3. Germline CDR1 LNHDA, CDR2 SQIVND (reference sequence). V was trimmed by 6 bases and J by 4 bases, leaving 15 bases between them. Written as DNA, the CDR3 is TGTGCCAGTAGGCCCGGGCCTGGAGGCTATGGCTACACCTTC. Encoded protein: CASRPGPGGYGYTF.

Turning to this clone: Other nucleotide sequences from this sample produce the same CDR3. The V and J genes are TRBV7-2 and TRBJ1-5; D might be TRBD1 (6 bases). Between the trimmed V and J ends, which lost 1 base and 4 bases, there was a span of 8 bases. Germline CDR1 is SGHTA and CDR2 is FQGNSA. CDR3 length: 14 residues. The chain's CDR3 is CASSLETGNQPQHF. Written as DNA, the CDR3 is TGTGCCAGCAGCTTAGAAACAGGGAATCAGCCCCAGCATTTT.

CDR3: CASSQSNYGYTF. DNA for the CDR3: TGTGCCAGCAGCCAATCTAACTATGGCTACACCTTC. The V call is TRBV14, the J call TRBJ1-2; D is undetermined. The CDR3 loop spans 12 amino acids. The V gene lost 2 bases and the J gene lost 0 bases, with 1 base spanning the gap. Per germline, CDR1 SGHDN and CDR2 FVKESK.

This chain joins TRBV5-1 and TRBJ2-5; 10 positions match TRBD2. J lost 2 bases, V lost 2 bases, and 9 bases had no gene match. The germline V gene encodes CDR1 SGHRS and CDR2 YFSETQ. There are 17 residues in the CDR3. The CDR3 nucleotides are TGCGCCAGCAGCTTCCTCGGGGTAGCGGGGGGACAAGAGACCCAGTACTTC. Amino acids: CASSFLGVAGGQETQYF.

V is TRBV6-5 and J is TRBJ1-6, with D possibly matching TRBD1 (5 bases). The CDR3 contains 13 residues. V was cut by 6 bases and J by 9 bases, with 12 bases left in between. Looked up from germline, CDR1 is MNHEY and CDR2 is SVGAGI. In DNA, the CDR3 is TGTGCCAGCAGCCGTGACGGGGCTTCACCCCTCCACTTT. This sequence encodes CASSRDGASPLHF.

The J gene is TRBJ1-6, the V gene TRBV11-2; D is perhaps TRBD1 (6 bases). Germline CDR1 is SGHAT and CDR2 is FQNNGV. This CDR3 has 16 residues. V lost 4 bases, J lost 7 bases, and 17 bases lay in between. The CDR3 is CASSSRSRGANSPLHF. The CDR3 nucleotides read TGTGCCAGCAGCTCTCGCTCTAGGGGGGCGAATTCACCCCTCCACTTT.

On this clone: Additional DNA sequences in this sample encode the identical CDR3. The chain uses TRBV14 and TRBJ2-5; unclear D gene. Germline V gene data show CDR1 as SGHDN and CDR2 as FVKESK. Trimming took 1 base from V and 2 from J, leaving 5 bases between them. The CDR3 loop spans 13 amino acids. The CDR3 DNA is TGTGCCAGCAGCCAAGGGCCTCAAGAGACCCAGTACTTC. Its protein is CASSQGPQETQYF.